These 10 T cell receptor beta chains originate from one sample sequenced in a study of response to subunit inactivated influenza vaccine. TCRdb processed the RT-PCR reads anew with MiXCR; each CDR3 protein has one entry. The sample shows over 800,000 distinct CDR3 sequences, 21% of them seen only once. The material sequenced was PBMCs from blood, taken about 5 days after vaccination. The receptors here all came from a man in his fifties or sixties who received an inactivated influenza vaccine.

This clonotype occurred many times. The rearrangement links TRBV12-3 or TRBV12-4 to TRBJ2-4; TRBD1 aligns across 9 bases. This CDR3 is built from 12 residues. Trimming at V came to 5 bases and at J to 9 bases, leaving 2 bases not matched to a gene. Written as DNA, the CDR3 is TGTGCCAGCAGTGGGACAGGGACCATTCAGTACTTC. Protein product: CASSGTGTIQYF.

This clonotype was seen a handful of times. CDR3 in DNA: TGTGCCAGCCGGATAGGGGGTGACGAGCAGTACTTC. It encodes CASRIGGDEQYF. The V and J genes are TRBV7-9 and TRBJ2-7, with a tentative D call TRBD1 (6 bases). This CDR3 comprises 12 residues. Looked up from germline, CDR1 is SEHNR and CDR2 is FQNEAQ (reference sequence). Trimming took off 8 bases at V and 5 bases at J, with 13 bases between the two ends.

This clonotype has more than one count but fewer than ten. The rearrangement links TRBV5-1 to TRBJ2-5; 11 bases line up with TRBD1. The CDR3 is 14 amino acids. Germline CDR1 SGHRS, CDR2 YFSETQ. V dropped 4 bases and J dropped 5; count of bases not matched to a gene: 4. CDR3 in amino acids: CASSEGTGGETQYF. CDR3 in DNA: TGCGCCAGCAGCGAGGGGACAGGGGGTGAGACCCAGTACTTC.

This clonotype was picked up a small number of times. CDR3 in DNA: TGCGCCAGCAGCCAAGATTCGGGGATGGGCTACAATGAGCAGTTCTTC. It is translated as CASSQDSGMGYNEQFF. The genes are TRBV4-1 and TRBJ2-1; maybe TRBD2 (5 bases). Germline assignment: CDR1 MGHRA and CDR2 YSYEKL. V was pared by 0 bases and J by 3 bases, with 12 bases between. The CDR3 runs to 16 residues.

This chain links TRBV30 with TRBJ2-3; the D is unclear. Germline V gives CDR1 GTSNPN, CDR2 SVGIG (reference sequence). V lost 5 bases to trimming and J lost 2 bases, with 8 bases between them. The CDR3 contains 12 residues. Written as DNA, the CDR3 is TGTGCCTGGTGGCCAAACACAGATACGCAGTATTTT. Translating gives CAWWPNTDTQYF.

The chain recombines TRBV7-2 with TRBJ2-5; TRBD2 matches 7 bases. Germline CDR1 and CDR2: SGHTA and FQGNSA. The CDR3 contains 17 residues. The V and J ends lost 2 bases and 0 bases, in that order; junction bases with no gene match: 9. The CDR3 protein is CASSLSPLLAHQETQYF. The CDR3 nucleotides are TGTGCCAGCAGCTTATCCCCCCTACTAGCGCACCAAGAGACCCAGTACTTC.

The rearrangement joins TRBV7-6 to TRBJ2-5; TRBD1 matches 7 bases. Germline V gives CDR1 SGHVS, CDR2 FNYEAQ. V gave up 1 base and J gave up 5 bases; unmatched junction bases: 13. The CDR3 is 17 amino acids. CDR3 in DNA: TGTGCCAGCAGCTTAGATATCGCTGGACAGGAGCCGGAGACCCAGTACTTC. Encoded protein: CASSLDIAGQEPETQYF.

This clonotype was seen repeatedly, ten times or more. The rearrangement uses TRBV20-1 and TRBJ2-1; D may be TRBD2 (5 bases). The germline V gene has CDR1 DFQATT and CDR2 SNEGSKA (reference sequence). This CDR3 has 13 residues. V lost 4 bases, J lost 5 bases, and 12 bases lay in between. CDR3 sequence reads: CSANDGRNNEQFF. The DNA for the CDR3 is TGCAGTGCTAATGATGGGAGAAACAATGAGCAGTTCTTC.

The chain couples TRBV5-6 to TRBJ1-1; no clear D gene. Germline CDR1 SGHDT, CDR2 YYEEEE. The CDR3 runs to 16 residues. V lost 2 bases and J lost 0, with 14 bases in between. CDR3 loop: CASSLGPSTMNTEAFF. DNA for the CDR3: TGTGCCAGCAGCTTAGGACCCTCCACGATGAACACTGAAGCTTTCTTT. Filled out from reference TRBV5-6 and TRBJ1-1, the complete variable domain reads DAGVTQSPTHLIKTRGQQVTLRCSPKSGHDTVSWYQQALGQGPQFIFQYYEEEERQRGNFPDRFSGHQFPNYSSELNVNALLLGDSALYLCASSLGPSTMNTEAFFGQGTRLTVV.

This clonotype has just a few counts. This chain uses TRBV6-1 with TRBJ2-7; tentatively, D is TRBD2 (6 bases). Per the germline V gene, CDR1 is MNHNS and CDR2 is SASEGT. V lost 7 bases, J lost 0 bases, and 16 bases lay in between. This CDR3 is built from 15 residues. CDR3 nucleotide sequence: TGTGCCAGCAAAATGGGGGGACCGCTCTCCTACGAGCAGTACTTC. Its translation is CASKMGGPLSYEQYF.